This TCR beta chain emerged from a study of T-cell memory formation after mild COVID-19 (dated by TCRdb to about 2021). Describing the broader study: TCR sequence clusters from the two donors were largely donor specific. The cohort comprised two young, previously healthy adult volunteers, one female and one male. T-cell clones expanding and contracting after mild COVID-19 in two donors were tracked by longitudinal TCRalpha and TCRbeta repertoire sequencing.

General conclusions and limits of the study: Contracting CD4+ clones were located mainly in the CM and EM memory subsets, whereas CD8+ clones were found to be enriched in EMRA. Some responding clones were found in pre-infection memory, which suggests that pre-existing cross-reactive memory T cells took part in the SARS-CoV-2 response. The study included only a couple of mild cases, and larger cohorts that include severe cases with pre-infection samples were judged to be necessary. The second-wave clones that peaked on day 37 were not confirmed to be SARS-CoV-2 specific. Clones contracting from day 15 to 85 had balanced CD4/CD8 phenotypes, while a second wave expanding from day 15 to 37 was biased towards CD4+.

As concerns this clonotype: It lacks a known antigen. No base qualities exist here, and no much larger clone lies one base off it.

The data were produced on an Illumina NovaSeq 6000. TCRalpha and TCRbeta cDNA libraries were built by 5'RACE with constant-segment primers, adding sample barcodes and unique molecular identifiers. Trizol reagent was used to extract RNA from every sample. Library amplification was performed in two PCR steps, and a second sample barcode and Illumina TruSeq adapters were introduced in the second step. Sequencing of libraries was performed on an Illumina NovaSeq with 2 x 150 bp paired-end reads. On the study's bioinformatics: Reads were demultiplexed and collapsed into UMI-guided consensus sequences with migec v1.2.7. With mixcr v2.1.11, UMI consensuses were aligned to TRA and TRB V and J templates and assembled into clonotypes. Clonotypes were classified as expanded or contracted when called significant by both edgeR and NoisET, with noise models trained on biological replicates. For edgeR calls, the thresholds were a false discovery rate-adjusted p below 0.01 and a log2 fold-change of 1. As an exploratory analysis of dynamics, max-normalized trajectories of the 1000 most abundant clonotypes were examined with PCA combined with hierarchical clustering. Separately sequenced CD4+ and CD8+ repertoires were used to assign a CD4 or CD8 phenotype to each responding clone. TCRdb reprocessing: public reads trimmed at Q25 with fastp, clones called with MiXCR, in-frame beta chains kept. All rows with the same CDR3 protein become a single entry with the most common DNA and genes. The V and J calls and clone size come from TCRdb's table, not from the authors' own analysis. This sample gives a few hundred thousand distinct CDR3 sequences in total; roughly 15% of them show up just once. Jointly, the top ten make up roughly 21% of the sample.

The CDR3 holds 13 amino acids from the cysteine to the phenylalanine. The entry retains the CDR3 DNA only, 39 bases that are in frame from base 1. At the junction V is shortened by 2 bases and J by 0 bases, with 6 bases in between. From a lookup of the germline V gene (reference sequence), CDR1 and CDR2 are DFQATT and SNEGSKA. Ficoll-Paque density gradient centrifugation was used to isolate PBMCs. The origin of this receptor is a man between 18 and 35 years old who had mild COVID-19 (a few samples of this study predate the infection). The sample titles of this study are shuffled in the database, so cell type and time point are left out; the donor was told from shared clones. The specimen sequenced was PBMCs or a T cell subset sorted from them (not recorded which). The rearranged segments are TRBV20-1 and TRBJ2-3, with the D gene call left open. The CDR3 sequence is CSARWGSTDTQYF. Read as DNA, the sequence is TGCAGTGCTAGATGGGGTAGCACAGATACGCAGTATTTT.